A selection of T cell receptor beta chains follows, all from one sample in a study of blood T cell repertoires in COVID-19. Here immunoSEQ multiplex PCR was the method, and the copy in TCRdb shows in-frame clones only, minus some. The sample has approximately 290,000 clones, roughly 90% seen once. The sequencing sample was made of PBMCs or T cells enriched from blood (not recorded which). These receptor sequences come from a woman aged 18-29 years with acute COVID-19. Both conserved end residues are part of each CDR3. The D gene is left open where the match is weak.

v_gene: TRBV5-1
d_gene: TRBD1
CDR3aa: CASSVDRAFAEAFF

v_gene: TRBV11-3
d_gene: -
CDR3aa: CASSLGQLGFGYEQYF

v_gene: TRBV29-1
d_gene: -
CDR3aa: CSVQVGRSGETQYF

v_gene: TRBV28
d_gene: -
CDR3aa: CASSFLRQGGYGYTF

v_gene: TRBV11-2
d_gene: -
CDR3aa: CASSLAVSNQPQHF

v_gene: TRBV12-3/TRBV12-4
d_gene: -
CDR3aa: CASSERSVGYTF

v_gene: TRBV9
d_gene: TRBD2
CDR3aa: CASSPPAGGPDEQYF

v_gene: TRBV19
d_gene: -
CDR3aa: CASREGGAGTEAFF

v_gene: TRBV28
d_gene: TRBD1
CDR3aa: CASSRRRDRNNSPLHF

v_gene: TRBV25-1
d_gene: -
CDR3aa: CASSERRTTDTQYF

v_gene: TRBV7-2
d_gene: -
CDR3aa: CASSLGYRNTNEKLFF

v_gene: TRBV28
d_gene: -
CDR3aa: CASLSAAGEPQPFLESSYEQYF

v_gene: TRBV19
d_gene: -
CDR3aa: CASTNYRTYGNLPLFF

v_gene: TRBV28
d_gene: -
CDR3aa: CASSRYEQYF

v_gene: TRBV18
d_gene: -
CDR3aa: CASSPKAGRADEQFF

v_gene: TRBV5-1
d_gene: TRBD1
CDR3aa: CASSSQGADGYTF

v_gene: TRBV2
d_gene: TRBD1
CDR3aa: CASTSTGAYNEQFF

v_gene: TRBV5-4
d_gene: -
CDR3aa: CASSSGAAITGELFF

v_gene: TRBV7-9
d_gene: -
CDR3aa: CASSPGWESYGYTF

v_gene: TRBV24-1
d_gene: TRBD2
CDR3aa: CATSATSISTDTQYF

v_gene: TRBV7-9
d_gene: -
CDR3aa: CASSLGPSYQETQYF

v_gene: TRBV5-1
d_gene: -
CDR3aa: CASSLRNYGYTF

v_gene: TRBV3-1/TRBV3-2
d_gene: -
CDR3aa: CASSGSSYNSPLHF

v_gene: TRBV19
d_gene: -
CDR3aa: CASSDGQKEYYGYTF

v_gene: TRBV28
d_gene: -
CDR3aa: CASRPSGGLVLNGYTF

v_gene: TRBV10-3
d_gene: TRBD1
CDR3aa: CATRQGLVDYGYTF

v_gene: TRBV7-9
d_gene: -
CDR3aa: CASSPRAIAYEQYF

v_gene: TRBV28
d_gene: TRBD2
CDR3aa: CASGSGRSRAEQFF